A single T cell receptor beta chain is shown here with its context. This sample is drawn from a study of blood T cell repertoires in COVID-19. The protocol was immunoSEQ multiplex PCR, while the TCRdb copy is restricted to in-frame clones and leaves out a portion. The sample lists about 130,000 clones; approximately 80% were seen once. The sample consisted of PBMCs or T cells enriched from blood (not recorded which). The TCR originated in a man aged 50 to 59 who had recovered from COVID-19.

As DNA, the CDR3 is TGCGCCAGCAGCTTGGCCGCCAGGTCTAATGAAAAACTGTTTTTT. Amino acids: CASSLAARSNEKLFF. The chain joins TRBV5-1 to TRBJ1-4; D gene uncertain. The CDR3 is made up of 15 amino acids. The V and J ends lost 0 bases and 3 bases respectively, with 9 bases between them. Germline V gene lookup returns CDR1 SGHRS and CDR2 YFSETQ.